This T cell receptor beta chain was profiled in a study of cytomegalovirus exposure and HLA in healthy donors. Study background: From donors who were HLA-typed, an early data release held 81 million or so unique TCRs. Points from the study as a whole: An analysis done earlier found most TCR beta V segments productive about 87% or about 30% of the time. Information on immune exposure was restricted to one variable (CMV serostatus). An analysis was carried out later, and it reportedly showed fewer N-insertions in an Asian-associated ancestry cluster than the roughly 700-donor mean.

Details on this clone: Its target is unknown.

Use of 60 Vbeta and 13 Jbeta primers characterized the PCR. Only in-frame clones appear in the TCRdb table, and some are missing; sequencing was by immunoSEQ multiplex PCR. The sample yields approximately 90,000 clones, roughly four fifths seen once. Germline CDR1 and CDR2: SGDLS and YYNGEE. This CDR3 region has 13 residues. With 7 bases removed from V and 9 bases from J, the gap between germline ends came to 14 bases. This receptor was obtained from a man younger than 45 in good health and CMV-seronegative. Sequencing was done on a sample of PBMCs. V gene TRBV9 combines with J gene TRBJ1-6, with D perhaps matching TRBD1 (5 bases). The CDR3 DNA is TGTGCCAGCGCCGGGACTTTAGGTTCACCCCTCCACTTT. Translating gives CASAGTLGSPLHF.